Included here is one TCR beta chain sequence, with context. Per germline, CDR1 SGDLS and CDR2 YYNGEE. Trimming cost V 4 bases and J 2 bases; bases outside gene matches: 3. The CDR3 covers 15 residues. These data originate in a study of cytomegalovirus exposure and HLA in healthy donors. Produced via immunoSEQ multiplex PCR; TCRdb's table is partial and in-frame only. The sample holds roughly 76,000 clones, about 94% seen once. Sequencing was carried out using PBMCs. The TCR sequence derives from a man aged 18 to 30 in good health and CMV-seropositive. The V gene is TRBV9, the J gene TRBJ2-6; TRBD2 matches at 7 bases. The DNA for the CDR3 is TGTGCCAGCAGCCCCGCGGGGGCTGGGGCCAACGTCCTGACTTTC. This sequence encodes CASSPAGAGANVLTF.